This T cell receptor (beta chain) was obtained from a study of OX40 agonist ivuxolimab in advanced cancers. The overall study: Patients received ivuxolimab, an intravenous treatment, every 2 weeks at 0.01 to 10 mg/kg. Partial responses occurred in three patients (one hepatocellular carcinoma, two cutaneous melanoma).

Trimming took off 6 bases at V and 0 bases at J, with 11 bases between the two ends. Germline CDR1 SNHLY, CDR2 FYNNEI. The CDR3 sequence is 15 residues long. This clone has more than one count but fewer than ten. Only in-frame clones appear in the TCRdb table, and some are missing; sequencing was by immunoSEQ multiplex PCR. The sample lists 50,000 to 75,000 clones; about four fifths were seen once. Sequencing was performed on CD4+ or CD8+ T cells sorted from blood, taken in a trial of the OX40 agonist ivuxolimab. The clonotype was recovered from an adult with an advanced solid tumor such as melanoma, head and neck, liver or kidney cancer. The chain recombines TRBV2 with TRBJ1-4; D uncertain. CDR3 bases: TGTGCCAGCAGGGCCACAGTTGCAACTAATGAAAAACTGTTTTTT. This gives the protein CASRATVATNEKLFF.